This T cell receptor (beta chain) was recovered during a study of shared clonotypes between healthy human individuals. In the study overall: Every donor yielded three CD4 naive, three CD4 memory, two CD8 naive and one CD8 memory plate.

CDR3 length equals 14 residues. As to this clone: Its antigen is still unknown.

Findings and limits, study-wide: Large sequencing depth failed to make sorted-subset sequencing complete, rarefaction showed. For naive CD4 cells, approximately 4.7% of clonotypes were shared across a handful of donors.

An even split of each subset's genomic DNA across several immunoSEQ plates was performed. Sequencing used immunoSEQ multiplex PCR; TCRdb keeps in-frame clones, though not all of them. Here the sample spans more than 1 million clones, around 78% being singletons. This rearrangement joins TRBV21-1 to TRBJ1-4; TRBD1 was called by the table and not checked on the DNA. TRBV21-1 is shown as a pseudogene. The sequence was obtained from a man between 18 and 29 years old in good health. Some clones in this sample may be carry-over from other donors' samples. Input material: memory CD4+ T cells from PBMCs. Subset given: CD45RA-negative fraction. The CDR3 coding sequence is TGTGCCAGCAGCCATGGACAGGGCACTGAAAAACTGTTTTTT. Protein: CASSHGQGTEKLFF.